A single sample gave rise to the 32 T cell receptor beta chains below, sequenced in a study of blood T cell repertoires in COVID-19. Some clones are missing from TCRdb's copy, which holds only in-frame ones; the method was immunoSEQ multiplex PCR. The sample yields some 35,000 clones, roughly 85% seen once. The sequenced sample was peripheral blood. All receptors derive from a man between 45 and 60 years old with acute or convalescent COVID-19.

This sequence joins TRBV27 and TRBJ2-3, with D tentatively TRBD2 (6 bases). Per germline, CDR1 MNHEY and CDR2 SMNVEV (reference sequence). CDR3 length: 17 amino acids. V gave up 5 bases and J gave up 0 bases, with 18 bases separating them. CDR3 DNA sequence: TGTGCCAGCAGTATAAAAAGATACGGGACTAGCACAGATACGCAGTATTTT. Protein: CASSIKRYGTSTDTQYF.

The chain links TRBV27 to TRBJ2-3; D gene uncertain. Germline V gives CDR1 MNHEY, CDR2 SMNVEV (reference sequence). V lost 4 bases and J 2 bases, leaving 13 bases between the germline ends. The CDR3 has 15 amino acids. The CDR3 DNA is TGTGCCAGCAGTTACCGGTTTGCGAACACAGATACGCAGTATTTT. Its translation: CASSYRFANTDTQYF.

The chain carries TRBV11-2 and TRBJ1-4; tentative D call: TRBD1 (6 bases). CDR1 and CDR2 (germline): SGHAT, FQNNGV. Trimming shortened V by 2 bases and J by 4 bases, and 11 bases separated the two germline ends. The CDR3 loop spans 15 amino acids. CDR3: CASSLMGAYNEKLFF. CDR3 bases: TGTGCCAGCAGCTTAATGGGGGCCTATAATGAAAAACTGTTTTTT. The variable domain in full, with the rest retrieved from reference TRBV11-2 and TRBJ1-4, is EAGVAQSPRYKIIEKRQSVAFWCNPISGHATLYWYQQILGQGPKLLIQFQNNGVVDDSQLPKDRFSAERLKGVDSTLKIQPAKLEDSAVYLCASSLMGAYNEKLFFGSGTQLSVL.

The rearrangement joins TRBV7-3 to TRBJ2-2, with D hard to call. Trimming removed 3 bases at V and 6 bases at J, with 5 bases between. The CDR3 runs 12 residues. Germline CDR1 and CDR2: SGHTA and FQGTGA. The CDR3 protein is CASSFFAGELFF. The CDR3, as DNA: TGTGCCAGCAGCTTCTTCGCCGGGGAGCTGTTTTTT.

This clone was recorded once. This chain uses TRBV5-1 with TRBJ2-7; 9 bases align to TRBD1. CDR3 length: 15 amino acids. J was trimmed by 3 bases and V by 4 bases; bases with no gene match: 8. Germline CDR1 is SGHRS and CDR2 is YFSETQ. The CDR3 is CASSQGQGLIYEQYF. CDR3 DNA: TGCGCCAGCAGCCAAGGACAGGGGCTTATCTACGAGCAGTACTTC.

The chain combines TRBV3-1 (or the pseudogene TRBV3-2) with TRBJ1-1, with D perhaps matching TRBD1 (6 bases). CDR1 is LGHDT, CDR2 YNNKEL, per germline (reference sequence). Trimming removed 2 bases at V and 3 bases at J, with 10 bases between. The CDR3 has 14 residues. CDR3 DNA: TGTGCCAGCAGCCAACAGGGGTCCTACACTGAAGCTTTCTTT. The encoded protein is CASSQQGSYTEAFF.

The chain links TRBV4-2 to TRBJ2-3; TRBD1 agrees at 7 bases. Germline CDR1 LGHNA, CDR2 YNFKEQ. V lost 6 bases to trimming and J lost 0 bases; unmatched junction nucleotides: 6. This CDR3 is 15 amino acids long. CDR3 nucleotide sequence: TGTGCCAGCAGTGACCGGGACAGCAGCACAGATACGCAGTATTTT. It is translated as CASSDRDSSTDTQYF.

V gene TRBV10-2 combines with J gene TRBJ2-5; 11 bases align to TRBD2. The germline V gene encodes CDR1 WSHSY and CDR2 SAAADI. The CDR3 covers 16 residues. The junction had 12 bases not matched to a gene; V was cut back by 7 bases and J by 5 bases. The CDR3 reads CASNEFLSGRGETQYF. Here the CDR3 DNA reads TGCGCCAGCAACGAGTTCCTTAGCGGGAGGGGGGAGACCCAGTACTTC.

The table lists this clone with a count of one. CDR3: CASSFGVLRRDYYEQYF. CDR3 coding DNA: TGTGCCAGCAGTTTCGGAGTGCTACGGCGGGACTACTACGAGCAGTACTTC. The chain combines TRBV28 with TRBJ2-7; 7 bases are a match to TRBD2. The CDR3 totals 17 residues. Germline assignment: CDR1 MDHEN and CDR2 SYDVKM. V shed 3 bases, J shed 3 bases, and the junction held 14 bases outside the gene matches.

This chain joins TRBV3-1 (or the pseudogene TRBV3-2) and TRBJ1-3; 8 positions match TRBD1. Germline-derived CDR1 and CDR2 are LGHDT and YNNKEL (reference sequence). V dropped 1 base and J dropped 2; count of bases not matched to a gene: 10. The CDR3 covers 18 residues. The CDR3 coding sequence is TGTGCCAGCAGCCAAGTTAGGGGAGCACAGGGGGCTGGAAACACCATATATTTT. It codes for CASSQVRGAQGAGNTIYF.

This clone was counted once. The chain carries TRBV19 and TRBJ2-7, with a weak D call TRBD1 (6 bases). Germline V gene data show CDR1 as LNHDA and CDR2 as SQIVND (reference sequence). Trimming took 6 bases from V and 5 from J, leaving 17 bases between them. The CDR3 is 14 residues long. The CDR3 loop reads CASRWTAESNEQYF. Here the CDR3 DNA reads TGTGCCAGTAGATGGACAGCGGAAAGTAACGAGCAGTACTTC.

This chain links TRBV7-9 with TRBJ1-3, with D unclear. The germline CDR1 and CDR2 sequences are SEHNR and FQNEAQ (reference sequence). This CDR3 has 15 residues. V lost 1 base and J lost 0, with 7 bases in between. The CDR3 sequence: CASSLVRDSGNTIYF. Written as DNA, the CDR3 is TGTGCCAGCAGCTTAGTCCGGGACTCTGGAAACACCATATATTTT.

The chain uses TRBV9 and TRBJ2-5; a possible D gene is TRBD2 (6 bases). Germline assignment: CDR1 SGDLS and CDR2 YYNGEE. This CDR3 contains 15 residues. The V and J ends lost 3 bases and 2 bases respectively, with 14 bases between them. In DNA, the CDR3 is TGTGCCAGCAGCGCAGGGTGGGGGAGGCAAGAGACCCAGTACTTC. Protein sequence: CASSAGWGRQETQYF.

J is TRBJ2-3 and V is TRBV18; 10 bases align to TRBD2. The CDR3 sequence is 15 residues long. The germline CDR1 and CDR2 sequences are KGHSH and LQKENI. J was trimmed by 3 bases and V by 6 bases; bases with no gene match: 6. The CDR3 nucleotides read TGTGCCAGCTCTGCTAGCGGGAGTTCAACAGATACGCAGTATTTT. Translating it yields CASSASGSSTDTQYF.

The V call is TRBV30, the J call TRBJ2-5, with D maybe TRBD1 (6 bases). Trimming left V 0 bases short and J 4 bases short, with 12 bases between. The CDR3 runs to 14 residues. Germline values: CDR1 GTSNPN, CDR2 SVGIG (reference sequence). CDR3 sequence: CAWSVLVGGETQYF. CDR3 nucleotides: TGTGCCTGGAGTGTACTGGTAGGGGGAGAGACCCAGTACTTC.

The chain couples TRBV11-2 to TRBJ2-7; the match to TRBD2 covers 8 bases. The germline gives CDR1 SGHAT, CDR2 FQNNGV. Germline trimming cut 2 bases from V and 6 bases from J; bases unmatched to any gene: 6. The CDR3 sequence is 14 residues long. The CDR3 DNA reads TGTGCCAGCAGCTTATCCGCGGGAGGTTCCGAGCAGTACTTC. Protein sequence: CASSLSAGGSEQYF.

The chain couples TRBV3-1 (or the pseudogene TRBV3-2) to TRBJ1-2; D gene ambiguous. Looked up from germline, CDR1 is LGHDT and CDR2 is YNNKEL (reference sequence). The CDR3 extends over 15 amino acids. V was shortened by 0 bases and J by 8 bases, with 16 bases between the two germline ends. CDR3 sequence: CASSQDSTHTGGYTF. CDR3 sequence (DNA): TGTGCCAGCAGCCAAGATTCGACGCACACGGGAGGCTACACCTTC.

The CDR3, as DNA: TGTGCCTGGAGTAAGGGAGGGGCTGAAGCTTTCTTT. Amino acids: CAWSKGGAEAFF. This chain connects TRBV30 to TRBJ1-1; tentative D call: TRBD1 (5 bases). Germline CDR1 is GTSNPN and CDR2 is SVGIG (reference sequence). V was trimmed by 2 bases and J by 6 bases, leaving 10 bases between them. The CDR3 is 12 residues long. The full variable domain, in which reference TRBV30 and TRBJ1-1 provide the parts outside the CDR3, is SQTIHQWPATLVQPVGSPLSLECTVEGTSNPNLYWYRQAAGRGLQLLFYSVGIGQISSEVPQNLSASRPQDRQFILSSKKLLLSDSGFYLCAWSKGGAEAFFGQGTRLTVV.

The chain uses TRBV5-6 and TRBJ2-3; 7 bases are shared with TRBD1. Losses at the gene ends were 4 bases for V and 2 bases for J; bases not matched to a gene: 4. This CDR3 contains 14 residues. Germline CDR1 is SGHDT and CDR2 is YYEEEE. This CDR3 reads CASSVGQLTDTQYF. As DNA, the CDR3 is TGTGCCAGCAGCGTGGGACAGCTCACAGATACGCAGTATTTT.

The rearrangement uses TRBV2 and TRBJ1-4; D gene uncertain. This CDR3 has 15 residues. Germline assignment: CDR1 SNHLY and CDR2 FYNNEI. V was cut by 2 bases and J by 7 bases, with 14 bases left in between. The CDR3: CASSERQAPSEKLFF. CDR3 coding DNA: TGTGCCAGCAGTGAACGTCAGGCGCCGAGTGAAAAACTGTTTTTT.

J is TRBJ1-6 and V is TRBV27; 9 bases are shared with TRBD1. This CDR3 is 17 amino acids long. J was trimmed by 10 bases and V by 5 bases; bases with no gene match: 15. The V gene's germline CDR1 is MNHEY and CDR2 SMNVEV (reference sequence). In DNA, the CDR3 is TGTGCCAGCAGTCCCGACCCTCAAGTGGGACAGGGATCACCCCTCCACTTT. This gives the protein CASSPDPQVGQGSPLHF.

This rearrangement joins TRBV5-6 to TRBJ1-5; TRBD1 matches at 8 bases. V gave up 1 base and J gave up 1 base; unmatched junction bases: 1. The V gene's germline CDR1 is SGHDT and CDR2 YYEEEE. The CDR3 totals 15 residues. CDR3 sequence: CASSLYRGSNQPQHF. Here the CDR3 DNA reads TGTGCCAGCAGCTTGTACAGGGGGAGCAATCAGCCCCAGCATTTT.

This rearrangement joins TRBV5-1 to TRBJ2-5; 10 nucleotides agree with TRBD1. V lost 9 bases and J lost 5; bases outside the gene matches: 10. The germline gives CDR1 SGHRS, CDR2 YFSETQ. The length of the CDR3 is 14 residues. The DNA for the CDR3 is TGCGCCACCACATCCGGGACAGGGGATGAGACCCAGTACTTC. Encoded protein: CATTSGTGDETQYF.

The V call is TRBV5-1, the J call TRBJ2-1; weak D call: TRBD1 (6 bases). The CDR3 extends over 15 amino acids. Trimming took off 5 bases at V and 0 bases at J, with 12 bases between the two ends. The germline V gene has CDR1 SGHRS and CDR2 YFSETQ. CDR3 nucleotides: TGCGCCAGCAGTACGACAGGTACCTCCTACAATGAGCAGTTCTTC. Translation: CASSTTGTSYNEQFF.

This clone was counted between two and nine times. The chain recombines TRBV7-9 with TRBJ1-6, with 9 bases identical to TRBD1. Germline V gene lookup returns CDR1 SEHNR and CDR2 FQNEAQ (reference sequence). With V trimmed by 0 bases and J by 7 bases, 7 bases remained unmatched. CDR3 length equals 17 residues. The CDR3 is CASSLAWDREKNSPLHF. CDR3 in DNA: TGTGCCAGCAGCTTAGCGTGGGACAGGGAGAAGAATTCACCCCTCCACTTT.

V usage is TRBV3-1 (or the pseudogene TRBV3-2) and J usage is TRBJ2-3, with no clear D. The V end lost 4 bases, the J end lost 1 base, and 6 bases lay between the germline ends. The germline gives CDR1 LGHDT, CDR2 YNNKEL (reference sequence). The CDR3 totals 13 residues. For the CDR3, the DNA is TGTGCCAGCAGCCCACGGGGCACAGATACGCAGTATTTT. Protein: CASSPRGTDTQYF.

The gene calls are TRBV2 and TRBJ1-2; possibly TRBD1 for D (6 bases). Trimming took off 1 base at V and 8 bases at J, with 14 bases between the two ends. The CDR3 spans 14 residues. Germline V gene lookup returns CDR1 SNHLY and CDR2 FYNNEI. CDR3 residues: CASSEGIPGDGYTF. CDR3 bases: TGTGCCAGCAGTGAAGGAATCCCAGGGGACGGCTACACCTTC.

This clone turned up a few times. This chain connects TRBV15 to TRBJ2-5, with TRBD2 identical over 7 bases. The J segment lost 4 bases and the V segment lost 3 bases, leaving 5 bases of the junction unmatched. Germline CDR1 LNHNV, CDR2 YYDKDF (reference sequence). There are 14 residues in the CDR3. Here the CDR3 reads CATSSRGGSETQYF. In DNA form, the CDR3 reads TGTGCCACCAGCAGTAGGGGAGGGTCAGAGACCCAGTACTTC.

The CDR3 here is CASSFPQTEYGYTF. For the CDR3, the DNA is TGTGCCAGCAGCTTTCCCCAGACGGAGTATGGCTACACCTTC. The V call is TRBV5-6, the J call TRBJ1-2; D gene ambiguous. Germline V CDR1 and CDR2: SGHDT, YYEEEE. The germline V and J ends were trimmed by 2 bases and 5 bases, with 13 bases remaining between them. The length of the CDR3 is 14 residues. Complete variable domain (other parts from reference TRBV5-6 and TRBJ1-2): DAGVTQSPTHLIKTRGQQVTLRCSPKSGHDTVSWYQQALGQGPQFIFQYYEEEERQRGNFPDRFSGHQFPNYSSELNVNALLLGDSALYLCASSFPQTEYGYTFGSGTRLTVV.

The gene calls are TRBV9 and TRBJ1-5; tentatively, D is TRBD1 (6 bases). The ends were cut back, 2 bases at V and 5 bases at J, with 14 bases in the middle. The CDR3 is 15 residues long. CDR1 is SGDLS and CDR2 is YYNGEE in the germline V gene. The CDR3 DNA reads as TGTGCCAGCAGCGTGGGGGCAGGGGCCCATCAGCCCCAGCATTTT. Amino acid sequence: CASSVGAGAHQPQHF.

CDR3: CSVKTGNSYEQYF. The CDR3 region has the DNA TGCAGCGTTAAGACAGGGAACTCCTACGAGCAGTACTTC. The chain carries TRBV29-1 and TRBJ2-7, with TRBD1 identical over 7 bases. The CDR3 contains 13 residues. The V gene's germline CDR1 is SQVTM and CDR2 ANQGSEA. The trim removed 5 bases at V and 0 bases at J, leaving 4 bases unmatched.

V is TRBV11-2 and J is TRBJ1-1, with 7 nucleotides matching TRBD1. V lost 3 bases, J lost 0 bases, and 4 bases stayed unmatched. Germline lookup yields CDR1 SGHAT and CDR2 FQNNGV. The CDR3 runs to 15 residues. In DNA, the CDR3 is TGTGCCAGCAGCTTGGAGGGACAGATGAACACTGAAGCTTTCTTT. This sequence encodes CASSLEGQMNTEAFF.